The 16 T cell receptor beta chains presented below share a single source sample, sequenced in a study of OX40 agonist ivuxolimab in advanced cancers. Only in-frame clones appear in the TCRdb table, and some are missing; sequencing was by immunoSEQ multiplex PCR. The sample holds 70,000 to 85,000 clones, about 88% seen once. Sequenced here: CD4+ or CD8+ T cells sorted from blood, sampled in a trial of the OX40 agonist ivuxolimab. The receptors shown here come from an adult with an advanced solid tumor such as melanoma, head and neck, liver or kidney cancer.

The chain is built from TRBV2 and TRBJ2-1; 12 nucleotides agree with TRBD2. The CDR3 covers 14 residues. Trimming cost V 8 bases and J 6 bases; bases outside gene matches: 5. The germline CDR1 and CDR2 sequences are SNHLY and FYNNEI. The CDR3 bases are TGTGCCAGCTGTTGGACTAGCGGGGCCAATGAGCAGTTCTTC. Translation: CASCWTSGANEQFF. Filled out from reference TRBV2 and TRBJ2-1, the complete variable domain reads EPEVTQTPSHQVTQMGQEVILRCVPISNHLYFYWYRQILGQKVEFLVSFYNNEISEKSEIFDDQFSVERPDGSNFTLKIRSTKLEDSAMYFCASCWTSGANEQFFGPGTRLTVL.

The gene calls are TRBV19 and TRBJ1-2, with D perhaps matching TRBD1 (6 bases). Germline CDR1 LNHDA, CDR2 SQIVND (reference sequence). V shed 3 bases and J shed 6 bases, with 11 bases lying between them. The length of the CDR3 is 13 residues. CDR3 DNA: TGTGCCAGTAGTATGTGGGGGGCGGATGGCTACACCTTC. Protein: CASSMWGADGYTF.

DNA of the CDR3: TGTGCCAGTAGTATCGGACCGAGCTACTACGAGCAGTACTTC. It codes for CASSIGPSYYEQYF. The genes are TRBV19 and TRBJ2-7; D remains ambiguous. Trimming took off 3 bases at V and 3 bases at J, with 12 bases between the two ends. In germline, CDR1 is LNHDA, CDR2 SQIVND (reference sequence). The CDR3 length is 14 residues.

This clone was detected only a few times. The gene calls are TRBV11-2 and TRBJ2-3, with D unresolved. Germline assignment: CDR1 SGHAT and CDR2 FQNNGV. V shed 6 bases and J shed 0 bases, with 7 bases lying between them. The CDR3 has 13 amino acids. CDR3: CASRGFSTDTQYF. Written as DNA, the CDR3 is TGTGCCAGCAGAGGTTTTAGCACAGATACGCAGTATTTT.

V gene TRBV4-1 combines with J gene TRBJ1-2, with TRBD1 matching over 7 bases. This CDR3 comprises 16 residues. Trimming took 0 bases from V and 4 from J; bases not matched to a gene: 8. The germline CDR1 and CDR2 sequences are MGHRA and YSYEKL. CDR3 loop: CASSQEPSTGLYGYTF. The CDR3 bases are TGCGCCAGCAGCCAAGAACCTTCGACAGGGCTCTATGGCTACACCTTC.

CDR3 DNA sequence: TGTGCCAGCAGCTTAGAAAGAGGCGCAGATACGCAGTATTTT. It is translated as CASSLERGADTQYF. This chain links TRBV7-2 with TRBJ2-3, with D hard to call. The germline V gene encodes CDR1 SGHTA and CDR2 FQGNSA. The CDR3 has 14 residues. V was trimmed by 1 base and J by 4 bases, leaving 9 bases between them. Full variable domain (outside the CDR3, taken from reference TRBV7-2 and TRBJ2-3): GAGVSQSPSNKVTEKGKDVELRCDPISGHTALYWYRQSLGQGLEFLIYFQGNSAPDKSGLPSDRFSAERTGGSVSTLTIQRTQQEDSAVYLCASSLERGADTQYFGPGTRLTVL.

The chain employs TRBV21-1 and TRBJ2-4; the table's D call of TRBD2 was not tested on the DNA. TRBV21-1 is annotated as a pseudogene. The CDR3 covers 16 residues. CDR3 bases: TGTGCCAGCACCTTGGACCGGACTAGAGCCAAAAACATTCAGTACTTC. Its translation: CASTLDRTRAKNIQYF.

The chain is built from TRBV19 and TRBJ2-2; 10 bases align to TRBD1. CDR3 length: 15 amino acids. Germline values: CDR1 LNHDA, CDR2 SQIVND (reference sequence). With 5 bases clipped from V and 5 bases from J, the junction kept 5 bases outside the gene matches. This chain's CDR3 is CASSPGQGVTGELFF. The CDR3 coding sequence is TGTGCCAGTAGTCCTGGACAGGGGGTAACCGGGGAGCTGTTTTTT.

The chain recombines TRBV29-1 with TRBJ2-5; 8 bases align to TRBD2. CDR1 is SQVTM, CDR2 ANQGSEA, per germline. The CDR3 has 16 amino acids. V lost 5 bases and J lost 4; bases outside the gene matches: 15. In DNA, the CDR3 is TGCAGCGTTAATCTCCCCGGGACTAGTAATCGAGAGACCCAGTACTTC. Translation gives CSVNLPGTSNRETQYF. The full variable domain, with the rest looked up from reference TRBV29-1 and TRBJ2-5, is SAVISQKPSRDICQRGTSLTIQCQVDSQVTMMFWYRQQPGQSLTLIATANQGSEATYESGFVIDKFPISRPNLTFSTLTVSNMSPEDSSIYLCSVNLPGTSNRETQYFGPGTRLLVL.

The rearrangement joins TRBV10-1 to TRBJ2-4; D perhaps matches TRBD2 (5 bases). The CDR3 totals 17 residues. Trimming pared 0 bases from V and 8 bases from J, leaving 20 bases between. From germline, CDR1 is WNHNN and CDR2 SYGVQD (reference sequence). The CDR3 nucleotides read TGCGCCAGCAGTGAGTCGACGGGCGGGCCCCGAGGCTACATTCAGTACTTC. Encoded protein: CASSESTGGPRGYIQYF.

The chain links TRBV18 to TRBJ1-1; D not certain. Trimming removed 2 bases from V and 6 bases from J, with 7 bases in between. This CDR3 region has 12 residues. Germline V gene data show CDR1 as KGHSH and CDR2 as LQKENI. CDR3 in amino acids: CASSPTQAEAFF. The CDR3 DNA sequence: TGTGCCAGCTCACCAACGCAGGCTGAAGCTTTCTTT.

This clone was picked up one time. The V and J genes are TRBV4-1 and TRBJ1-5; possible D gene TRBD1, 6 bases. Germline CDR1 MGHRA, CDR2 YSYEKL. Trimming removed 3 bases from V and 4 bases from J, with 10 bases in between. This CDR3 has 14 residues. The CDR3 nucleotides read TGCGCCAGCAGCCAGCTCCAGGGGAATCAGCCCCAGCATTTT. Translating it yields CASSQLQGNQPQHF.

The chain's CDR3 is CASSLVSEGSGGYTF. CDR3 in DNA: TGTGCCAGCAGCTTGGTATCGGAGGGGAGCGGTGGCTACACCTTC. The chain is built from TRBV5-6 and TRBJ1-2, with D maybe TRBD1 (5 bases). This CDR3 is 15 amino acids long. The V gene lost 0 bases and the J gene lost 7 bases, with 16 bases spanning the gap. Germline loops: CDR1 SGHDT, CDR2 YYEEEE.

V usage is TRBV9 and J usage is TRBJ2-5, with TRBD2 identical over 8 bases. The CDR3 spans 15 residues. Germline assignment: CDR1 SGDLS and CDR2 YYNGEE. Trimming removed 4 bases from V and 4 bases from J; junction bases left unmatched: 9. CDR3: CASSRTSGVRETQYF. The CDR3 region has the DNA TGTGCCAGCAGCCGTACTAGCGGCGTCCGAGAGACCCAGTACTTC. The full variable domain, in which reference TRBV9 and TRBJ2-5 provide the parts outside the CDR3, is DSGVTQTPKHLITATGQRVTLRCSPRSGDLSVYWYQQSLDQGLQFLIQYYNGEERAKGNILERFSAQQFPDLHSELNLSSLELGDSALYFCASSRTSGVRETQYFGPGTRLLVL.

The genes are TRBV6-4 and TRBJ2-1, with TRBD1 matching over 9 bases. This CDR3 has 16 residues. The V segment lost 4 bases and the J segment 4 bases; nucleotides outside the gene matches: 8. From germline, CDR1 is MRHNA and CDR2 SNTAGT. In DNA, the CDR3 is TGTGCCAGCAGTGCTCTCCCGGGACAGGGTTACAATGAGCAGTTCTTC. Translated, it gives CASSALPGQGYNEQFF.

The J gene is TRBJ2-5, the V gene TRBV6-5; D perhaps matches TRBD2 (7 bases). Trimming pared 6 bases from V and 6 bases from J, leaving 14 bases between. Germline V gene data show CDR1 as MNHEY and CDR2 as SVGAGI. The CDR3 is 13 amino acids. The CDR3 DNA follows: TGTGCCAGCAGCCCCGGGGGGCAACAGACCCAGTACTTC. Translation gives CASSPGGQQTQYF.